The T cell receptor beta chain described here comes from a study of T cell responses to AZD1222 COVID-19 vaccine. Broader study findings: Repertoire samples came only from after the peak T cell response. Rises in breadth and depth of Spike-specific TCRs came after two AZD1222 doses. A reported finding is that nearly half of spike-specific TCRs target unmutated variant regions. Possibly, clonal diversity was underestimated; donors were largely white British and included more females.

TCRdb's table, derived via immunoSEQ multiplex PCR, lists solely in-frame clones and lacks some. Of 110,000 to 150,000 clones listed, more than 80% are singletons. The CDR3 has 13 residues. Germline CDR1 and CDR2: LGHDT and YNNKEL (reference sequence). Trimming pared 4 bases from V and 4 bases from J, leaving 8 bases between. In regard to this clone: No antigen is known for it.

The input for sequencing was peripheral blood, taken on day 0 of MenACWY control vaccination. This TCR derives from an adult in good health. J is TRBJ1-3 and V is TRBV3-1 (or the pseudogene TRBV3-2); D not certain. CDR3 coding DNA: TGTGCCAGCAGCCTTAGGACCGGAAACACCATATATTTT. Translated: CASSLRTGNTIYF.